The 13 T cell receptor beta chains in this list originate from one sample, sequenced in a study of blood T cell repertoires in COVID-19. Profiled with immunoSEQ multiplex PCR; TCRdb holds only in-frame clones, not every one. The data show under 75,000 clones, around 80% seen once. The sample taken for sequencing was peripheral blood. These receptors originate from an older man with acute or convalescent COVID-19.

The chain uses TRBV7-3 and TRBJ1-1; D ambiguous. V was clipped by 1 base and J by 3 bases, with 6 bases between them. This CDR3 region has 13 residues. CDR1 is SGHTA and CDR2 is FQGTGA in the germline V gene. DNA for the CDR3: TGTGCCAGCAGCTTAAGTCAGGACACTGAAGCTTTCTTT. It is translated as CASSLSQDTEAFF. Together with reference TRBV7-3 and TRBJ1-1, the CDR3 gives the full variable domain: GAGVSQTPSNKVTEKGKYVELRCDPISGHTALYWYRQSLGQGPEFLIYFQGTGAADDSGLPNDRFFAVRPEGSVSTLKIQRTERGDSAVYLCASSLSQDTEAFFGQGTRLTVV.

CDR3 protein: CASSALAGDNNEQFF. The CDR3, as DNA: TGTGCCAGCAGCGCACTAGCGGGAGACAACAATGAGCAGTTCTTC. The chain joins TRBV9 to TRBJ2-1; 11 nucleotides line up with TRBD2. The ends lost 3 bases at V and 5 bases at J; junction bases unmatched: 4. Per germline, CDR1 SGDLS and CDR2 YYNGEE. This CDR3 contains 15 residues.

This chain connects TRBV11-2 to TRBJ2-3; D is possibly TRBD1 (7 bases). V lost 5 bases, J lost 6 bases, and 18 bases lay in between. The CDR3 totals 15 residues. Germline CDR1 SGHAT, CDR2 FQNNGV. The chain's CDR3 is CASSQGGRVLDTQYF. The CDR3 DNA follows: TGTGCCAGCAGCCAGGGGGGCAGGGTTCTGGATACGCAGTATTTT.

The V and J genes are TRBV5-6 and TRBJ1-2; TRBD1 matches at 8 bases. Germline-derived CDR1 and CDR2 are SGHDT and YYEEEE. The J segment lost 4 bases and the V segment lost 2 bases, leaving 10 bases of the junction unmatched. This CDR3 spans 16 amino acids. The CDR3 reads CASSLFYRGRTYGYTF. CDR3 nucleotide sequence: TGTGCCAGCAGCTTATTCTACAGGGGGAGGACCTATGGCTACACCTTC.

The J gene is TRBJ2-1, the V gene TRBV5-1, with 9 nucleotides matching TRBD2. The CDR3 extends over 16 amino acids. CDR1 is SGHRS and CDR2 is YFSETQ in the germline V gene. The V and J ends lost 3 bases and 4 bases, in that order; junction bases with no gene match: 8. The CDR3 reads CASSWIPSGIYNEQFF. The CDR3 nucleotides are TGCGCCAGCAGCTGGATCCCTAGCGGGATTTACAATGAGCAGTTCTTC. The full variable domain, completed using reference TRBV5-1 and TRBJ2-1, is KAGVTQTPRYLIKTRGQQVTLSCSPISGHRSVSWYQQTPGQGLQFLFEYFSETQRNKGNFPGRFSGRQFSNSRSEMNVSTLELGDSALYLCASSWIPSGIYNEQFFGPGTRLTVL.

This chain links TRBV28 with TRBJ2-2; 7 bases line up with TRBD2. Germline CDR1 MDHEN, CDR2 SYDVKM. The CDR3 has 15 amino acids. Unmatched junction bases numbered 6, after V lost 8 bases and J lost 0 bases. This CDR3 is CASSSGAANTGELFF. CDR3 in DNA: TGTGCCAGCTCCAGCGGGGCTGCGAACACCGGGGAGCTGTTTTTT.

J is TRBJ2-5 and V is TRBV7-9; D unresolved. CDR3 length equals 12 residues. The germline V gene encodes CDR1 SEHNR and CDR2 FQNEAQ (reference sequence). V was cut by 1 base and J by 5 bases, with 5 bases left in between. The CDR3 loop reads CASSLVGETQYF. The CDR3 region has the DNA TGTGCCAGCAGCTTAGTCGGGGAGACCCAGTACTTC.

The rearrangement links TRBV29-1 to TRBJ1-2; D gene unclear. Trimming pared 5 bases from V and 2 bases from J, leaving 18 bases between. The CDR3 is 15 residues long. The V gene's germline CDR1 is SQVTM and CDR2 ANQGSEA. The CDR3 sequence is CSVFLGGSGNYGYTF. The CDR3 nucleotides read TGCAGCGTTTTTCTTGGAGGGTCGGGGAACTATGGCTACACCTTC.

The genes are TRBV6-5 and TRBJ2-1; D not certain. V was pared by 5 bases and J by 2 bases, with 13 bases between. Looked up from germline, CDR1 is MNHEY and CDR2 is SVGAGI. This CDR3 region has 15 residues. The CDR3 is CASSTGPSPYNEQFF. The CDR3 DNA sequence: TGTGCCAGCAGTACTGGGCCCTCTCCCTACAATGAGCAGTTCTTC.

V gene TRBV6-6 combines with J gene TRBJ1-5, with D tentatively TRBD1 (6 bases). The CDR3 loop spans 15 amino acids. Germline V gives CDR1 MNHNY, CDR2 SVGAGI (reference sequence). V was trimmed by 6 bases and J by 7 bases, leaving 19 bases between them. The CDR3: CASSLDPRRGQPQHF. The CDR3 nucleotides read TGTGCCAGCAGCCTCGACCCGCGAAGGGGGCAGCCCCAGCATTTT.

The gene calls are TRBV14 and TRBJ2-1, with 8 bases identical to TRBD1. V gave up 4 bases and J gave up 11 bases; unmatched junction bases: 16. The CDR3 extends over 16 amino acids. Germline lookup yields CDR1 SGHDN and CDR2 FVKESK. CDR3: CASSPGTGGAWGKQFF. CDR3 DNA: TGTGCCAGCAGCCCGGGGACAGGTGGGGCTTGGGGGAAGCAGTTCTTC.

This clone appeared a few times. This chain links TRBV12-3 or TRBV12-4 with TRBJ1-2; D possibly corresponds to TRBD1 (5 bases). V lost 6 bases and J 8 bases, leaving 16 bases between the germline ends. This CDR3 contains 13 residues. CDR3 sequence (DNA): TGTGCCAGCAGCATCAGGGAGGTGGAAGGCTACACCTTC. It specifies CASSIREVEGYTF.

This chain connects TRBV24-1 to TRBJ2-1; D is possibly TRBD2 (6 bases). Trimming pared 3 bases from V and 8 bases from J, leaving 16 bases between. The CDR3 is 15 residues long. The germline V gene has CDR1 KGHDR and CDR2 SFDVKD. The CDR3, as DNA: TGTGCCACCAGTGATCCCCCCGGGGGTCGGGATGAGCAGTTCTTC. Encoded protein: CATSDPPGGRDEQFF.